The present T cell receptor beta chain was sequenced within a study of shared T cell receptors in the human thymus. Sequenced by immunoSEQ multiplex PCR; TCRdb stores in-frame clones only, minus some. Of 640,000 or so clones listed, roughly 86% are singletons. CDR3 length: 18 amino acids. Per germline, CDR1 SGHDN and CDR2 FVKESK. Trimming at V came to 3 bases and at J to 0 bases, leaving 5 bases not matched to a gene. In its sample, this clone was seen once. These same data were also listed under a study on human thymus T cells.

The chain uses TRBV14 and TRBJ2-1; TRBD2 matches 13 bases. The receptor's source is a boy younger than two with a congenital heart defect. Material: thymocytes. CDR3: CASSHWTSGGDSYNEQFF. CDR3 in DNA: TGTGCCAGCAGCCATTGGACTAGCGGGGGAGACTCCTACAATGAGCAGTTCTTC.